These 3 T cell receptor beta chains were sequenced from one sample in a study of T-cell memory formation after mild COVID-19. TCRdb reprocessed the 5' RACE reads via MiXCR and lists one record per CDR3 protein. The sample consists of 350,000 to 550,000 distinct CDR3 sequences, approximately 19% of them appearing once. Sequencing used PBMCs or a T cell subset sorted from them (not recorded which). The source is a man younger than 35 who had mild COVID-19 (a few samples of this study predate the infection). Cell type and time point are not known.

In this sample, this clonotype turned up a few times. The chain is built from TRBV29-1 and TRBJ1-2; D not resolved. Trimming removed 7 bases from V and 4 bases from J, with 13 bases in between. The V gene's germline CDR1 is SQVTM and CDR2 ANQGSEA. The CDR3 spans 12 residues. CDR3 coding DNA: TGCAGCGCAATGGACGACCCCTATGGCTACACCTTC. It encodes CSAMDDPYGYTF.

The table lists this clonotype with many counts. This sequence joins TRBV23-1 and TRBJ2-1; no reliable D call. TRBV23-1 is placed among ORFs of uncertain function. This CDR3 spans 13 amino acids. V dropped 1 base and J dropped 8 bases, with 9 bases sitting between them. The CDR3 loop reads CASSQFELDEQFF. The CDR3 region has the DNA TGCGCCAGCAGTCAATTCGAGCTTGATGAGCAGTTCTTC.

The sample holds a few counts of this clonotype. J is TRBJ2-3 and V is TRBV7-9; 7 bases fit TRBD2. CDR3 size: 16 residues. Trimming removed 5 bases from V and 0 bases from J; junction bases left unmatched: 8. CDR1 and CDR2 (germline): SEHNR, FQNEAQ (reference sequence). CDR3: CASSQGLAASTDTQYF. The CDR3 nucleotides are TGTGCCAGCAGCCAAGGCCTAGCGGCAAGCACAGATACGCAGTATTTT.